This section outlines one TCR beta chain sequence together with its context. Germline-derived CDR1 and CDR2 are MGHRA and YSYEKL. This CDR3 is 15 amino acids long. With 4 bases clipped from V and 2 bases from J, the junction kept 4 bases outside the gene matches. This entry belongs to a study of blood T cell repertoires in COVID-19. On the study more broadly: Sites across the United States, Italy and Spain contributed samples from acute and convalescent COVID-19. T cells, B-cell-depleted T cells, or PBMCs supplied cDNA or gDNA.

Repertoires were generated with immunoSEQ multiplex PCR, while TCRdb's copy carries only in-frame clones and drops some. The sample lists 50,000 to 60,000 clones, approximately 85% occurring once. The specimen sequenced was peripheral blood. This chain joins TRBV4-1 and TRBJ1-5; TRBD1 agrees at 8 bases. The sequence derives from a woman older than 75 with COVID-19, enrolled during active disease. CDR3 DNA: TGCGCCAGCAGCCTAACAGGGGGGGGCAATCAGCCCCAGCATTTT. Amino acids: CASSLTGGGNQPQHF.